The rows below give T cell receptor beta chains drawn from one sample of a study of identical twins. From the 5' RACE reads, TCRdb called clonotypes with MiXCR, one entry per CDR3 protein. Of approximately 630,000 distinct CDR3 sequences listed, roughly 7.2% are singletons. The data were also submitted as part of a second study, on yellow fever vaccine responses in identical twins.

Sequencing was done on a sample of PBMCs. These receptor sequences come from a woman between 18 and 30 years old in good health. Both conserved end residues are part of each CDR3. Each record gives: CDR3 DNA, CDR3 protein, clone size, D gene, V gene, J gene. D genes are given only for firm matches. The listing skips clone size in some rows; elsewhere it reads once, few, many or a size class.

DNA: TGTGCCACCAGTCCCCGGGACAAGGTTCAGCCCCAGCATTTT
CDR3: CATSPRDKVQPQHF
size: few
D: -
V: TRBV24-1
J: TRBJ1-5

DNA: TGTGCCAGCAGCTGGGGACAGAGCTCCTACAATGAGCAGTTCTTC
CDR3: CASSWGQSSYNEQFF
size: -
D: TRBD1
V: TRBV11-2
J: TRBJ2-1

DNA: TGTGCCACCGGACTAGCGGAGGCCAATGAGCAGTTCTTC
CDR3: CATGLAEANEQFF
size: few
D: TRBD2
V: TRBV10-3
J: TRBJ2-1

DNA: TGTGCCAGCAGCGTAGGTGGGTCGCTAGCGGGAGTGGGAGAGACCCAGTACTTC
CDR3: CASSVGGSLAGVGETQYF
size: -
D: TRBD2
V: TRBV9
J: TRBJ2-5

DNA: TGTGCCATCAAGTCGGCGGGCACAGATACGCAGTATTTT
CDR3: CAIKSAGTDTQYF
size: many
D: -
V: TRBV10-3
J: TRBJ2-3

DNA: TGCGCCAGCAGTCCGGGACAGGGTTTACCCCTCCACTTT
CDR3: CASSPGQGLPLHF
size: -
D: TRBD1
V: TRBV10-1
J: TRBJ1-6

DNA: TGCGCCAGCAGCCCGCTTTATCTGTCGTGGGGACAGCAACAAATCTCTGGGGCCAACGTCCTGACTTTC
CDR3: CASSPLYLSWGQQQISGANVLTF
size: few
D: TRBD1
V: TRBV5-1
J: TRBJ2-6

DNA: TGTGCCAGCAGCGTAGTAGGTTATGGCTACACCTTC
CDR3: CASSVVGYGYTF
size: -
D: -
V: TRBV9
J: TRBJ1-2

DNA: TGTGCCAGCATTAGGGGGGGGAGCTACAATGAGCAGTTCTTC
CDR3: CASIRGGSYNEQFF
size: -
D: -
V: TRBV6-2/TRBV6-3
J: TRBJ2-1

DNA: TGTGCCAGCAGTCATCCGGGAGCCGACCAAGAGACCCAGTACTTC
CDR3: CASSHPGADQETQYF
size: many
D: -
V: TRBV12-3/TRBV12-4
J: TRBJ2-5

DNA: TGTGCCAGCACCCTGGGACAGCACGAGGCCCAGTACTTC
CDR3: CASTLGQHEAQYF
size: few
D: TRBD1
V: TRBV12-3/TRBV12-4
J: TRBJ2-5

DNA: TGTGCCAGCAGTGCCCGGGACAGCCGAGTGGGTTTCTCTGAAGCTTTCTTT
CDR3: CASSARDSRVGFSEAFF
size: few
D: TRBD1
V: TRBV25-1
J: TRBJ1-1

DNA: TGTGCCAGCAGCATTGGGCGGGGTTACAATGAGCAGTTCTTC
CDR3: CASSIGRGYNEQFF
size: few
D: -
V: TRBV6-1
J: TRBJ2-1

DNA: TGTGCCACCATGGCTCCTAGTGGATACCAAGAGACCCAGTACTTC
CDR3: CATMAPSGYQETQYF
size: -
D: -
V: TRBV15
J: TRBJ2-5

DNA: TGTGCCACCAGTGATAATGGGGCGGGACTAGCGGCAGATACGCAGTATTTT
CDR3: CATSDNGAGLAADTQYF
size: few
D: TRBD2
V: TRBV24-1
J: TRBJ2-3

DNA: TGTGCCAGCAGCTTGCTAGCGGGAGGGCGGTTATATGAGCAGTTCTTC
CDR3: CASSLLAGGRLYEQFF
size: many
D: TRBD2
V: TRBV5-5
J: TRBJ2-1

DNA: TGCGCCAGCAGCCAGGAAGGACTAGCCACAGATACGCAGTATTTT
CDR3: CASSQEGLATDTQYF
size: many
D: TRBD2
V: TRBV4-1
J: TRBJ2-3

DNA: TGCAGTGCTAAAGGACTAGCGGAGGAACAAGAGACCCAGTACTTC
CDR3: CSAKGLAEEQETQYF
size: -
D: TRBD2
V: TRBV20-1
J: TRBJ2-5

DNA: TGCAGCGTAGCGACAGGGGTTGCTCAGCCCCAGCATTTT
CDR3: CSVATGVAQPQHF
size: -
D: TRBD1
V: TRBV29-1
J: TRBJ1-5

DNA: TGTGCCAGCAGTTTATCTGCATCCCGGGGGAGCCAAAAGGAAACTGGGGCCAACGTCCTGACTTTC
CDR3: CASSLSASRGSQKETGANVLTF
size: many
D: -
V: TRBV28
J: TRBJ2-6

DNA: TGTGCCAGCAGCCCTAGCGACCTGCAGTTCTTC
CDR3: CASSPSDLQFF
size: many
D: -
V: TRBV12-3/TRBV12-4
J: TRBJ2-1

DNA: TGCAGTGCTAGAGAGCTAGGACCCTTAAGATGGCTTACCGGGGAGCTGTTTTTT
CDR3: CSARELGPLRWLTGELFF
size: few
D: -
V: TRBV20-1
J: TRBJ2-2

DNA: TGCGCCAGCAGCCAAGAAGGATTAGGAGGGAGGGCGAGTGAGCAGTACTTC
CDR3: CASSQEGLGGRASEQYF
size: many
D: TRBD2
V: TRBV4-1
J: TRBJ2-7

DNA: TGTGCCAGCACCCCCAGTTCGGGGTTTAATGAAAAACTGTTTTTT
CDR3: CASTPSSGFNEKLFF
size: many
D: -
V: TRBV7-2
J: TRBJ1-4

DNA: TGTGCCACCAGCCCGGGACAGTTCAATCAGCCCCAGCATTTT
CDR3: CATSPGQFNQPQHF
size: few
D: TRBD1
V: TRBV15
J: TRBJ1-5

DNA: TGTGCCAGCCGCCAGGGCTATGGCTACACCTTC
CDR3: CASRQGYGYTF
size: -
D: -
V: TRBV6-5
J: TRBJ1-2

DNA: TGTGCCAGCAGCTTAACTAGCGGGAGGGTCATGGAGACCCAGTACTTC
CDR3: CASSLTSGRVMETQYF
size: few
D: TRBD2
V: TRBV11-2
J: TRBJ2-5

DNA: TGTGCCACCAGCAGAGTACTCCAACCGGGGGTCCCTGTCAGCGGTCGTCCCTACGAGCAGTACTTC
CDR3: CATSRVLQPGVPVSGRPYEQYF
size: -
D: -
V: TRBV15
J: TRBJ2-7

DNA: TGCAGCGTCAAAAAGGACCACCTCGGCTACGAGCAGTACTTC
CDR3: CSVKKDHLGYEQYF
size: many
D: -
V: TRBV29-1
J: TRBJ2-7

DNA: TGTGCCAGCAGTGGGGGCGGAACCCAAGAGACCCAGTACTTC
CDR3: CASSGGGTQETQYF
size: -
D: -
V: TRBV28
J: TRBJ2-5

DNA: TGTGCCAGCAGTCCAGGACAGGGGGTTTACATACTCTATGGCTACACCTTC
CDR3: CASSPGQGVYILYGYTF
size: few
D: TRBD1
V: TRBV28
J: TRBJ1-2

DNA: TGTGCCAGCATCCTGACAGGGGACTATAATTCACCCCTCCGCTTT
CDR3: CASILTGDYNSPLRF
size: few
D: TRBD1
V: TRBV12-3/TRBV12-4
J: TRBJ1-6

DNA: TGCAGTGCCTCCTCAATTCCGGGACAGCCGTATGGCTACACCTTC
CDR3: CSASSIPGQPYGYTF
size: -
D: TRBD1
V: TRBV20-1
J: TRBJ1-2

DNA: TGTGCCAGCAGTTACCCTTCAGACAGATCCCCGAACACCGGGGAGCTGTTTTTT
CDR3: CASSYPSDRSPNTGELFF
size: few
D: -
V: TRBV6-5
J: TRBJ2-2

DNA: TGTGCCTGCAGCCAAGGTGGGACAGGGGGCACTGAGCAGTTCTTC
CDR3: CACSQGGTGGTEQFF
size: -
D: TRBD1
V: TRBV16
J: TRBJ2-1